The 5 T cell receptor beta chains below come from one sample, sequenced in a study of T cell responses to AZD1222 COVID-19 vaccine. The protocol was immunoSEQ multiplex PCR, while the TCRdb copy is restricted to in-frame clones and leaves out a portion. The sample records tens of thousands of clones, around 90% being singletons. The input for sequencing was peripheral blood, taken on day 0 of AZD1222 vaccination. These receptors were obtained from an adult in good health.

DNA for the CDR3: TGTGCCAGCATGAGTCAGAAATACTCCTACAATGAGCAGTTCTTC. As protein: CASMSQKYSYNEQFF. V usage is TRBV6-5 and J usage is TRBJ2-1; D gene ambiguous. The CDR3 runs 15 residues. Germline CDR1 MNHEY, CDR2 SVGAGI. With 7 bases removed from V and 0 bases from J, the gap between germline ends came to 13 bases.

V and J are TRBV12-5 and TRBJ1-5, with D possibly matching TRBD1 (6 bases). This CDR3 spans 17 amino acids. The V end lost 5 bases, the J end lost 0 bases, and 17 bases lay between the germline ends. CDR1 and CDR2 from the germline V gene are LGHNT and FRNRAP. CDR3 loop: CASGLTGGMYSNQPQHF. Here the CDR3 DNA reads TGTGCTAGTGGTCTCACCGGGGGCATGTATAGCAATCAGCCCCAGCATTTT.

The chain has TRBV7-3 and TRBJ2-2; a possible D gene is TRBD1 (5 bases). The CDR3 length is 14 residues. The V gene's germline CDR1 is SGHTA and CDR2 FQGTGA. The germline V and J ends were trimmed by 3 bases and 2 bases, with 7 bases remaining between them. The CDR3 region is CASSFGHNTGELFF. The CDR3 DNA reads TGTGCCAGCAGCTTCGGACATAACACCGGGGAGCTGTTTTTT.

This chain links TRBV29-1 with TRBJ1-2; 9 bases fit TRBD1. Germline values: CDR1 SQVTM, CDR2 ANQGSEA. This CDR3 comprises 15 residues. Germline trimming cut 5 bases from V and 6 bases from J; bases unmatched to any gene: 13. CDR3 amino acids: CSVLTGRDRDDGYTF. CDR3 sequence (DNA): TGCAGCGTTCTAACGGGAAGGGACAGGGATGATGGCTACACCTTC. Filled out from reference TRBV29-1 and TRBJ1-2, the complete variable domain reads SAVISQKPSRDICQRGTSLTIQCQVDSQVTMMFWYRQQPGQSLTLIATANQGSEATYESGFVIDKFPISRPNLTFSTLTVSNMSPEDSSIYLCSVLTGRDRDDGYTFGSGTRLTVV.

The chain uses TRBV5-1 and TRBJ2-2, with 10 positions matching TRBD2. This CDR3 comprises 15 residues. The V gene end was trimmed by 7 bases and the J gene end by 7 bases; junction bases not matched to a gene: 10. Germline values: CDR1 SGHRS, CDR2 YFSETQ. CDR3 residues: CASGFGLAVNGELFF. The CDR3 DNA is TGCGCCAGCGGATTCGGACTAGCGGTTAACGGGGAGCTGTTTTTT.